These 32 T cell receptor beta chains were sequenced from one sample in a study of blood T cell repertoires in COVID-19. The protocol was immunoSEQ multiplex PCR, while the TCRdb copy is restricted to in-frame clones and leaves out a portion. The repertoire holds some 100,000 clones, with about nine tenths as singletons. Sequenced input: peripheral blood. The receptor set was obtained from a man between 65 and 80 years old who had recovered from COVID-19.

The count of this clone is one. Other DNA sequences of this sample code for an identical CDR3. The J gene is TRBJ1-3, the V gene TRBV12-3 or TRBV12-4, with unresolved D. Between the trimmed V and J ends, which lost 2 bases and 2 bases, there was a span of 4 bases. This CDR3 spans 13 amino acids. The CDR3 is CASSLTAGNTIYF. In DNA, the CDR3 is TGTGCCAGCAGTTTAACAGCTGGAAACACCATATATTTT.

This clone came up a few times. The chain joins TRBV14 to TRBJ2-5, with 8 bases aligning to TRBD2. The CDR3 sequence is 17 residues long. V was pared by 5 bases and J by 2 bases, with 13 bases of the junction left unmatched. The germline gives CDR1 SGHDN, CDR2 FVKESK. CDR3 in amino acids: CASSGFDRGGRQETQYF. DNA of the CDR3: TGTGCCAGCAGCGGATTCGATCGGGGGGGGAGACAAGAGACCCAGTACTTC.

V and J are TRBV28 and TRBJ2-7; D remains unclear. Germline assignment: CDR1 MDHEN and CDR2 SYDVKM. CDR3 size: 13 residues. Between the trimmed V and J ends, which lost 2 bases and 4 bases, there was a span of 9 bases. As DNA, the CDR3 is TGTGCCAGCAGTTTAACGGCACAGTACGAGCAGTACTTC. It translates to CASSLTAQYEQYF.

V usage is TRBV19 and J usage is TRBJ1-4, with 9 bases aligning to TRBD1. In germline, CDR1 is LNHDA, CDR2 SQIVND (reference sequence). The CDR3 consists of 13 residues. V shed 6 bases and J 7 bases; nucleotides not matched to a gene: 3. The CDR3 region has the DNA TGTGCCAGTAGGGACAGGGGTTTTGAAAAACTGTTTTTT. Its protein is CASRDRGFEKLFF.

This chain connects TRBV28 to TRBJ1-1; D is uncertain. Germline V CDR1 and CDR2: MDHEN, SYDVKM. The CDR3 loop spans 12 amino acids. The V and J ends lost 4 bases and 6 bases respectively, with 9 bases between them. The CDR3 is CASSSAGAEAFF. The CDR3 coding sequence is TGTGCCAGCAGTTCGGCCGGGGCTGAAGCTTTCTTT.

This chain joins TRBV24-1 and TRBJ1-1; no definite D call. The germline V gene encodes CDR1 KGHDR and CDR2 SFDVKD. V lost 3 bases to trimming and J lost 1 base, with 5 bases between them. This CDR3 is built from 13 residues. In DNA, the CDR3 is TGTGCCACCAGTGATCCCGGGAACACTGAAGCTTTCTTT. Protein: CATSDPGNTEAFF.

V is TRBV19 and J is TRBJ2-1, with D unresolved. Germline CDR1 reads LNHDA; CDR2 reads SQIVND (reference sequence). Between the trimmed V and J ends, which lost 3 bases and 4 bases, there was a span of 7 bases. The CDR3 sequence is 13 residues long. The CDR3 nucleotides are TGTGCCAGTAGTATGAGACTTTACAATGAGCAGTTCTTC. As protein: CASSMRLYNEQFF. Filled out from reference TRBV19 and TRBJ2-1, the complete variable domain reads DGGITQSPKYLFRKEGQNVTLSCEQNLNHDAMYWYRQDPGQGLRLIYYSQIVNDFQKGDIAEGYSVSREKKESFPLTVTSAQKNPTAFYLCASSMRLYNEQFFGPGTRLTVL.

The chain combines TRBV4-2 with TRBJ2-6; 7 bases map to TRBD1. V was pared by 0 bases and J by 2 bases, with 7 bases of the junction left unmatched. The CDR3 covers 18 residues. The germline V gene has CDR1 LGHNA and CDR2 YNFKEQ. CDR3 DNA sequence: TGTGCCAGCAGCCAAGATCTAAGGGGGCTGGCTGGGGCCAACGTCCTGACTTTC. It specifies CASSQDLRGLAGANVLTF.

This clone has only a few counts. The chain combines TRBV11-2 with TRBJ2-7, with 9 bases lining up with TRBD2. The ends lost 6 bases at V and 5 bases at J; junction bases unmatched: 11. The CDR3 has 15 amino acids. Per germline, CDR1 SGHAT and CDR2 FQNNGV. CDR3 in DNA: TGTGCCAGCAGTCTAGAAATAGCGGGAGAAGACGAGCAGTACTTC. Residues: CASSLEIAGEDEQYF.

The gene calls are TRBV20-1 and TRBJ2-3; D gene ambiguous. Germline assignment: CDR1 DFQATT and CDR2 SNEGSKA (reference sequence). This CDR3 is 11 amino acids long. V lost 5 bases, J lost 4 bases, and 7 bases lay in between. The CDR3 here is CSAVKPDTQYF. In DNA, the CDR3 is TGCAGTGCTGTTAAGCCAGATACGCAGTATTTT.

This clone occurred a few times. This chain joins TRBV19 and TRBJ2-2; maybe TRBD1 (6 bases). V was trimmed by 6 bases and J by 1 base, leaving 12 bases between them. The germline CDR1 and CDR2 sequences are LNHDA and SQIVND (reference sequence). The CDR3 loop spans 15 amino acids. The CDR3 spells CASSIAGVNTGELFF. The CDR3 region has the DNA TGTGCCAGTAGCATCGCAGGGGTGAACACCGGGGAGCTGTTTTTT. The variable domain in full, completed from reference TRBV19 and TRBJ2-2, reads DGGITQSPKYLFRKEGQNVTLSCEQNLNHDAMYWYRQDPGQGLRLIYYSQIVNDFQKGDIAEGYSVSREKKESFPLTVTSAQKNPTAFYLCASSIAGVNTGELFFGEGSRLTVL.

This clone appeared once. The CDR3 DNA reads TGTGCCAGTGTACAGGGGGAGCTTAACTATGGCTACACCTTC. Translation: CASVQGELNYGYTF. V usage is TRBV5-4 and J usage is TRBJ1-2; 8 bases map to TRBD1. The CDR3 sequence is 14 residues long. CDR1 and CDR2 (germline): SGHNT, YYREEE (reference sequence). V trimming: 8 bases; J trimming: 1 base; junction bases outside the gene matches: 7.

Comment on this clone: The sample carries other DNA sequences with the same CDR3. V and J are TRBV19 and TRBJ1-1; the match to TRBD1 covers 10 bases. Trimming at V came to 6 bases and at J to 2 bases, leaving 3 bases not matched to a gene. The CDR3 consists of 14 residues. CDR1 is LNHDA, CDR2 SQIVND, per germline (reference sequence). CDR3 in amino acids: CASSRDRGNTEAFF. The CDR3 DNA reads TGTGCCAGTAGCCGGGACAGGGGAAACACTGAAGCTTTCTTT.

The J gene is TRBJ1-2, the V gene TRBV2; TRBD1 aligns across 8 bases. Looked up from germline, CDR1 is SNHLY and CDR2 is FYNNEI. J was trimmed by 6 bases and V by 6 bases; bases with no gene match: 12. CDR3 length: 15 residues. In nucleotides, the CDR3 is TGTGCCAGCAGCCCAAATGGACAGGGAGGGGATGGCTACACCTTC. Residues: CASSPNGQGGDGYTF.

The rearrangement links TRBV19 to TRBJ2-1; 8 bases match TRBD2. CDR3 length: 15 residues. Germline assignment: CDR1 LNHDA and CDR2 SQIVND (reference sequence). The V segment lost 7 bases and the J segment 4 bases; nucleotides outside the gene matches: 9. CDR3: CASTPGLAGYNEQFF. The CDR3 DNA reads TGTGCCAGTACGCCGGGGCTAGCGGGTTACAATGAGCAGTTCTTC. Together with reference TRBV19 and TRBJ2-1, the CDR3 gives the full variable domain: DGGITQSPKYLFRKEGQNVTLSCEQNLNHDAMYWYRQDPGQGLRLIYYSQIVNDFQKGDIAEGYSVSREKKESFPLTVTSAQKNPTAFYLCASTPGLAGYNEQFFGPGTRLTVL.

This clone occurred a few times. This rearrangement joins TRBV29-1 to TRBJ2-1, with D tentatively TRBD1 (5 bases). Looked up from germline, CDR1 is SQVTM and CDR2 is ANQGSEA. V lost 3 bases, J lost 4 bases, and 7 bases lay in between. The CDR3 totals 12 residues. The CDR3 sequence is CSVDSGYNEQFF. CDR3 nucleotides: TGCAGCGTTGACTCAGGGTACAATGAGCAGTTCTTC.

The CDR3 region has the DNA TGTGCCAGCAGGGGACCCTACGGGGGTGAGCAGTTCTTC. It codes for CASRGPYGGEQFF. The chain has TRBV28 and TRBJ2-1; D may be TRBD2 (6 bases). The CDR3 is 13 amino acids. The V end was cut by 6 bases, the J end by 9 bases, with 15 bases between. CDR1 MDHEN and CDR2 SYDVKM come from the germline V gene.

This clone was counted a single time. The chain is built from TRBV5-1 and TRBJ2-2; possible D gene TRBD2, 6 bases. The germline gives CDR1 SGHRS, CDR2 YFSETQ. V was cut by 4 bases and J by 5 bases, with 9 bases left in between. The CDR3 runs 13 residues. The CDR3 spells CASSQTSTGELFF. In DNA form, the CDR3 reads TGCGCCAGCAGCCAGACTAGTACCGGGGAGCTGTTTTTT.

This rearrangement joins TRBV7-6 to TRBJ2-1; tentatively, D is TRBD1 (6 bases). V gave up 0 bases and J gave up 6 bases, with 21 bases separating them. The CDR3 loop spans 18 amino acids. Germline V CDR1 and CDR2: SGHVS, FNYEAQ. CDR3 protein: CASSLAPPTGLGSNEQFF. The CDR3 DNA reads TGTGCCAGCAGCTTAGCTCCCCCGACAGGTCTAGGGTCCAATGAGCAGTTCTTC.

DNA for the CDR3: TGTGCCAGCAGCTTGCCTAGCGGGGGAGAGACCCAGTACTTC. Its translation: CASSLPSGGETQYF. This chain joins TRBV5-6 and TRBJ2-5; 10 nucleotides match TRBD2. Germline V lookup: CDR1 SGHDT, CDR2 YYEEEE. The CDR3 sequence is 14 residues long. Trimming took 1 base from V and 4 from J; bases not matched to a gene: 1.

The rearrangement joins TRBV15 to TRBJ2-1, with no clear D. V was trimmed by 2 bases and J by 8 bases, leaving 13 bases between them. Per the germline V gene, CDR1 is LNHNV and CDR2 is YYDKDF (reference sequence). CDR3 length equals 14 residues. The CDR3 sequence is CATSRNLDRDEQFF. The CDR3, as DNA: TGTGCCACCAGCAGAAATTTAGACCGGGATGAGCAGTTCTTC.

This chain uses TRBV2 with TRBJ1-5, with unresolved D. Germline V gene lookup returns CDR1 SNHLY and CDR2 FYNNEI. Trimming stripped 6 bases from V and 0 bases from J, with 15 bases between. This CDR3 region has 16 residues. CDR3 nucleotides: TGTGCCAGCAGCGATCCCGGGAAACGTAGCAATCAGCCCCAGCATTTT. Translation: CASSDPGKRSNQPQHF.

This rearrangement joins TRBV10-2 to TRBJ2-7; D is perhaps TRBD1 (5 bases). The V end lost 4 bases, the J end lost 2 bases, and 6 bases lay between the germline ends. Germline V gene sequence: CDR1 WSHSY, CDR2 SAAADI. The CDR3 totals 12 residues. The CDR3 region has the DNA TGCGCCAGCAGTGCACAGGCCTACGAGCAGTACTTC. It encodes CASSAQAYEQYF.

J is TRBJ2-3 and V is TRBV4-1; D not certain. V dropped 1 base and J dropped 3 bases, with 11 bases sitting between them. In germline, CDR1 is MGHRA, CDR2 YSYEKL. This CDR3 has 15 amino acids. Here the CDR3 reads CASSQAWASTDTQYF. DNA of the CDR3: TGCGCCAGCAGCCAAGCCTGGGCGAGTACAGATACGCAGTATTTT.

This CDR3 is CASSGGGREQFF. DNA for the CDR3: TGTGCCAGCAGTGGAGGGGGCCGAGAGCAGTTCTTC. V is TRBV6-4 and J is TRBJ2-1; 7 bases are a match to TRBD1. This CDR3 is built from 12 residues. The ends lost 4 bases at V and 10 bases at J; junction bases unmatched: 4. Per the germline V gene, CDR1 is MRHNA and CDR2 is SNTAGT.

The V gene is TRBV4-3, the J gene TRBJ2-5; TRBD1 matches at 8 bases. V shed 2 bases, J shed 4 bases, and the junction held 12 bases outside the gene matches. This CDR3 has 17 amino acids. The germline V gene encodes CDR1 LGHNA and CDR2 YSLEER. The CDR3 spells CASSQTYRAGGVETQYF. As DNA, the CDR3 is TGCGCCAGCAGCCAAACTTATAGGGCAGGGGGCGTAGAGACCCAGTACTTC.

In its sample, this clone was seen once. The chain joins TRBV5-1 to TRBJ2-5; no clear D gene. This CDR3 contains 14 residues. Germline assignment: CDR1 SGHRS and CDR2 YFSETQ. The ends were cut back, 0 bases at V and 0 bases at J, with 6 bases in the middle. CDR3 in DNA: TGCGCCAGCAGCTTGGGGCAGTACCAAGAGACCCAGTACTTC. Protein: CASSLGQYQETQYF.

In its sample, this clone was seen a few times. The chain recombines TRBV10-3 with TRBJ1-2; 7 positions agree with TRBD1. Germline CDR1 ENHRY, CDR2 SYGVKD. J was trimmed by 8 bases and V by 5 bases; bases with no gene match: 11. CDR3 length: 14 residues. CDR3 residues: CAISPGTALGGYTF. The DNA of the CDR3 is TGTGCCATCAGTCCCGGGACAGCCTTAGGAGGCTACACCTTC.

The V and J genes are TRBV7-9 and TRBJ1-1, with 7 bases fitting TRBD1. Germline CDR1 and CDR2: SEHNR and FQNEAQ (reference sequence). Trimming removed 3 bases from V and 5 bases from J; junction bases left unmatched: 3. This CDR3 is built from 13 residues. This chain's CDR3 is CASSFYRGTEAFF. The CDR3 DNA sequence: TGTGCCAGCAGCTTTTACAGGGGAACTGAAGCTTTCTTT.

The rearrangement joins TRBV25-1 to TRBJ2-7, with D hard to call. The CDR3 is 12 residues long. V was clipped by 11 bases and J by 3 bases, with 14 bases between them. The germline V gene has CDR1 MGHDK and CDR2 SYGVNS. The CDR3 is CAVQRSYYEQYF. CDR3 coding DNA: TGTGCCGTGCAACGGTCCTACTACGAGCAGTACTTC.

This chain connects TRBV24-1 to TRBJ2-3; tentative D call: TRBD2 (6 bases). Trimming removed 2 bases from V and 2 bases from J, with 13 bases in between. Germline V lookup: CDR1 KGHDR, CDR2 SFDVKD. The CDR3 runs to 16 residues. For the CDR3, the DNA is TGTGCCACCAGTGATTCAGCGGGCCGATCCACAGATACGCAGTATTTT. As protein: CATSDSAGRSTDTQYF.

This chain uses TRBV6-6 with TRBJ2-3; 11 bases are shared with TRBD2. The CDR3 length is 17 residues. CDR1 is MNHNY, CDR2 SVGAGI, per germline (reference sequence). The V gene end was trimmed by 6 bases and the J gene end by 6 bases; junction bases not matched to a gene: 14. In DNA form, the CDR3 reads TGTGCCAGCAGCCGACGGACCGGGACTAGCGGAGATGATACGCAGTATTTT. Its translation: CASSRRTGTSGDDTQYF.